This T cell receptor beta chain was sequenced in a study of cytomegalovirus exposure and HLA in healthy donors. As to this clone: Its matching antigen is unknown.

Whole-study findings and limits: For most TCR sequences rarity was the rule, although some public TCRs occurred in many donors. Some TCR beta chains (around 180 of them) were listed as cytomegalovirus-associated. In vitro work confirmed that a few CMV-associated chains recognize CMV antigens.

The repertoire was sequenced with immunoSEQ multiplex PCR; TCRdb's copy has only in-frame clones and lacks some. The sample includes about 200,000 clones, roughly 84% seen only once; the top ten take over 10%. The germline gives CDR1 GTSNPN, CDR2 SVGIG (reference sequence). This CDR3 is built from 19 residues. Trimming at V came to 5 bases and at J to 1 base, leaving 19 bases not matched to a gene. The chain has TRBV30 and TRBJ2-1; 8 bases fit TRBD1. Sequencing used PBMCs. This TCR came from a woman in her twenties or thirties in good health and CMV-seropositive. CDR3 nucleotide sequence: TGTGCCTGGGCTGGAGAGGACAGGGTAGGTTTAGTATCCTACAATGAGCAGTTCTTC. As protein: CAWAGEDRVGLVSYNEQFF.